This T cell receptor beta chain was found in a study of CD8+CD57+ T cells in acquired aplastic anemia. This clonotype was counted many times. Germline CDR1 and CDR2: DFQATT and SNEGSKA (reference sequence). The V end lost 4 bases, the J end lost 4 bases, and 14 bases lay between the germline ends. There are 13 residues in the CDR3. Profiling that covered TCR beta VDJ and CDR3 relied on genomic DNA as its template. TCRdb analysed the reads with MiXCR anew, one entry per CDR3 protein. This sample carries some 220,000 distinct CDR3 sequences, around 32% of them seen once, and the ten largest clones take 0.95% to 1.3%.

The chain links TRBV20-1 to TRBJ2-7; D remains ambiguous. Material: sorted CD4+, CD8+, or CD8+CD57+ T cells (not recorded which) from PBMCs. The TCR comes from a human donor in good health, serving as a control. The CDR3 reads CSAMGGGGYEQYF. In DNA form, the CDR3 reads TGCAGTGCTATGGGCGGCGGTGGTTACGAGCAGTACTTC.